The sequence of this TCR beta chain was determined in a study of metastatic and nonmetastatic thyroid tumors (TCRdb year 2020). The study in broad terms: Repertoires from peripheral blood and from tumor or nodule tissue samples of malignant and benign thyroid patients were compared. Results the study describes overall, beyond this receptor: TCR beta diversity was reported as significantly higher in malignant tumors than in benign nodules, in both blood and tumor samples.

The protocol used for the library was PCR. The sequencing machine was an Illumina HiSeq 4000. The TCR beta-chain CDR3 region of each patient was profiled by high-throughput sequencing. The original methods were these. The researchers built a classifier to tell apart papillary thyroid cancer patients with distant metastasis, based on CDR3 differences among clinicopathological groups. Repertoire diversity was assessed with the Shannon index, and tumor-blood repertoire similarity with the Morisita-Horn index. TCRdb applied fastp at Q25 and MiXCR to the public reads, then kept only in-frame beta chains. The V and J calls come from TCRdb's annotation, not from the publication. The sample has around 17,000 clones on record, more than 10% of them singletons. The ten largest clones represent approximately 30% of the sample. No treatment had been received by any patient before thyroid surgery. Using T-cell receptor beta sequencing, the researchers looked back retrospectively at clinical samples from patients, gathered between about 2012 and 2018.

The V end loses 6 bases and the J end loses 8 bases, and a stretch of 16 bases separates them. As encoded in the germline V gene, CDR1 is MDHEN while CDR2 is SYDVKM. From the cysteine up to the phenylalanine, the CDR3 has a length of 13 residues. The kept DNA is CDR3 alone, 39 bases in frame from the first base. Notes on this clone: It has no known antigen specificity. Qualities for individual bases were not recorded, and no much larger clone is one base off.

Sequencing was carried out using blood. The sequence is built from TRBV28 and TRBJ1-2, with no reliable assignment of the D segment. The clonotype was recovered from a female donor with papillary thyroid cancer or a benign thyroid nodule (not recorded which). Some clones in this sample may be carry-over from other donors' samples. The DNA sequence reads TGTGCCAGCAGCCCCCCAAACCCGCAGGGCTACACCTTC. This translates into CASSPPNPQGYTF.